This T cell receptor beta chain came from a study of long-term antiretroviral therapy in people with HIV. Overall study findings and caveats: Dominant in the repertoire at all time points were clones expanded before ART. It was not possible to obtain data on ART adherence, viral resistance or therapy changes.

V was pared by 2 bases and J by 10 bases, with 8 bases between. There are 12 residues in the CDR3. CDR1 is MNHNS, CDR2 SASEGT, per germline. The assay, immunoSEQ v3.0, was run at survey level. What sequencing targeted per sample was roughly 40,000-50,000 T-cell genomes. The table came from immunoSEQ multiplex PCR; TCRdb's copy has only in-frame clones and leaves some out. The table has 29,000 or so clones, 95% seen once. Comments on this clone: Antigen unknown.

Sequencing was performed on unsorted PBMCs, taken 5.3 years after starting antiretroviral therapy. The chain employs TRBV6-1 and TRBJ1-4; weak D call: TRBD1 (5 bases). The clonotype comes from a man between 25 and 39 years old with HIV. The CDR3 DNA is TGTGCCAGCAGTGAACGGGGGGGAAAACTGTTTTTT. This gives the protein CASSERGGKLFF.